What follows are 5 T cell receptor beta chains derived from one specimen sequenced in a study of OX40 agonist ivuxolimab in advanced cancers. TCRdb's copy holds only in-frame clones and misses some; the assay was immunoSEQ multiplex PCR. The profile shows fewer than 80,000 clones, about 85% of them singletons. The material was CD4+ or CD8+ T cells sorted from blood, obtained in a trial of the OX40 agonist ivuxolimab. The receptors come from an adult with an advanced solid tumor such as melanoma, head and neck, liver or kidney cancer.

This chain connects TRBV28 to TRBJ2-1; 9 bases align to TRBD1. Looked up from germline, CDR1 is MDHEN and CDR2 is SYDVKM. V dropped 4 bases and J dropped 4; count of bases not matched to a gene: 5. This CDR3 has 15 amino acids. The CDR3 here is CASSSGTGRYNEQFF. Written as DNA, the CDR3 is TGTGCCAGCAGTTCCGGGACAGGGAGGTACAATGAGCAGTTCTTC.

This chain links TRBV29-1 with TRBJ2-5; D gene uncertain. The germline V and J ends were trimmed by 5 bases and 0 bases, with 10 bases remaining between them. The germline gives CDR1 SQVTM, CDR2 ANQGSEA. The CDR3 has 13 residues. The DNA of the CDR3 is TGCAGCGTTTTGGTTGAGAACCAAGAGACCCAGTACTTC. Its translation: CSVLVENQETQYF.

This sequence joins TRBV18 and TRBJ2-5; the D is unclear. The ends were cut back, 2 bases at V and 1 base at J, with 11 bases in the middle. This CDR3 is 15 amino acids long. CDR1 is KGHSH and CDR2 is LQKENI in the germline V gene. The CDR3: CASSPSLGSQETQYF. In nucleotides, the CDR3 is TGTGCCAGCTCACCATCGTTGGGGTCCCAAGAGACCCAGTACTTC.

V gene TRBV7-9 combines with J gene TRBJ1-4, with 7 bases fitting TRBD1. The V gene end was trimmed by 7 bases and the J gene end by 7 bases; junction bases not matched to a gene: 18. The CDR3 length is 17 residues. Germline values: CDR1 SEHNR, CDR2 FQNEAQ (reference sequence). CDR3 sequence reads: CASTRLGGGLSTEKLFF. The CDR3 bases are TGTGCCAGCACCCGTCTAGGGGGCGGCTTATCTACTGAAAAACTGTTTTTT. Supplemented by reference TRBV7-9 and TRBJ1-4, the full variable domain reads DTGVSQNPRHKITKRGQNVTFRCDPISEHNRLYWYRQTLGQGPEFLTYFQNEAQLEKSRLLSDRFSAERPKGSFSTLEIQRTEQGDSAMYLCASTRLGGGLSTEKLFFGSGTQLSVL.

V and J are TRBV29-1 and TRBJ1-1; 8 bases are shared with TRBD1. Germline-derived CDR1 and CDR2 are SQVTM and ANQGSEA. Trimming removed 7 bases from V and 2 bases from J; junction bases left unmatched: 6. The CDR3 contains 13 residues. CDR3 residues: CSAIGTGNTEAFF. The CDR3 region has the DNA TGCAGCGCTATTGGGACAGGTAACACTGAAGCTTTCTTT. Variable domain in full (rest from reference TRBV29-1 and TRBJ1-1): SAVISQKPSRDICQRGTSLTIQCQVDSQVTMMFWYRQQPGQSLTLIATANQGSEATYESGFVIDKFPISRPNLTFSTLTVSNMSPEDSSIYLCSAIGTGNTEAFFGQGTRLTVV.